This TCR beta chain is drawn from a study of OX40 agonist ivuxolimab in advanced cancers. Turning to the study itself: Three dose-escalation patients had partial responses: one with hepatocellular carcinoma and two with cutaneous melanoma.

This CDR3 is built from 16 residues. Profiled with immunoSEQ multiplex PCR; TCRdb holds only in-frame clones, not every one. Of more than 85,000 clones in the sample, around 91% were seen once. V is TRBV21-1 and J is TRBJ1-2; the table calls TRBD1, which could not be checked here. TRBV21-1 is a pseudogene segment. This specimen consisted of CD4+ or CD8+ T cells sorted from blood, obtained in a trial of the OX40 agonist ivuxolimab. This clonotype was sampled from an adult with an advanced solid tumor such as melanoma, head and neck, liver or kidney cancer. CDR3 in DNA: TGTGCCAGCAGCAAAGCCCCCTATGGGGGCCCCTATGGCTACACCTTC. This sequence encodes CASSKAPYGGPYGYTF.